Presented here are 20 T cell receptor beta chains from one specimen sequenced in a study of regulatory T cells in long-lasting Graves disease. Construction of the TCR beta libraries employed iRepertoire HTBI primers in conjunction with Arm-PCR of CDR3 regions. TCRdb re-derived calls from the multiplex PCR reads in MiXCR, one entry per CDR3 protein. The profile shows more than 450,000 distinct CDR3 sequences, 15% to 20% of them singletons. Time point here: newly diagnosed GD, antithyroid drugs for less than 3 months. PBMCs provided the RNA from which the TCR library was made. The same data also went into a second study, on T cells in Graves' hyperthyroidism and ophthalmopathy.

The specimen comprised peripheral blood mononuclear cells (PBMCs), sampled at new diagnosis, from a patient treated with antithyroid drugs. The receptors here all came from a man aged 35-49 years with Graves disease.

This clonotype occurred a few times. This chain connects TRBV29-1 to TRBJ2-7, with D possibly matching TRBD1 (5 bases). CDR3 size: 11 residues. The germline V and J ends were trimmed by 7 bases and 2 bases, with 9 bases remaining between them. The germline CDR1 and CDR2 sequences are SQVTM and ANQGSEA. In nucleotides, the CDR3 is TGCAGCGCCGGACAAACCTACGAGCAGTACTTC. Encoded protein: CSAGQTYEQYF.

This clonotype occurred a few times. DNA for the CDR3: TGTGCCAGCAGTGGGGTCGGGGGCACCGGGGAGCTGTTTTTT. This gives the protein CASSGVGGTGELFF. This chain links TRBV6-1 with TRBJ2-2, with D perhaps TRBD2 (6 bases). The CDR3 runs 14 residues. V was shortened by 4 bases and J by 4 bases, with 10 bases between the two germline ends. In germline, CDR1 is MNHNS, CDR2 SASEGT.

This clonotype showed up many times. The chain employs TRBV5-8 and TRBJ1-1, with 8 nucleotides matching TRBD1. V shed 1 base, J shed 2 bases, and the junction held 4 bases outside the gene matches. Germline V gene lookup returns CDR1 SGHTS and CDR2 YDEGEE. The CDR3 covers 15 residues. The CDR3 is CASSLNRGSNTEAFF. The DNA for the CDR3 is TGTGCCAGCAGCTTGAACAGGGGGTCAAACACTGAAGCTTTCTTT.

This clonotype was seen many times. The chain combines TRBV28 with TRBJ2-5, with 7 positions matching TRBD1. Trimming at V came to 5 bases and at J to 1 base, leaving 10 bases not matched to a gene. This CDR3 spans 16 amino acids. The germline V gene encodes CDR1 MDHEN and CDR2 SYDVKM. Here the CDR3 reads CASSAGTANTQETQYF. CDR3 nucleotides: TGTGCCAGCAGTGCCGGGACAGCAAATACCCAAGAGACCCAGTACTTC.

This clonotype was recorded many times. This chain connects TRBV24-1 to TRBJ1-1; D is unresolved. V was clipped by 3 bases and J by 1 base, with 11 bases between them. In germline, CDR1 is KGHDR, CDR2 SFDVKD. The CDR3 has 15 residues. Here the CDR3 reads CATSDATPENTEAFF. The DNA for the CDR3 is TGTGCCACCAGTGATGCAACTCCGGAGAACACTGAAGCTTTCTTT.

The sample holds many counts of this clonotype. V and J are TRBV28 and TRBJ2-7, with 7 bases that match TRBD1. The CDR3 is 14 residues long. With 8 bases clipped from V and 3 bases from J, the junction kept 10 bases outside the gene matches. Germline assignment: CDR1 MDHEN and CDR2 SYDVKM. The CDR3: CASARKRTGYEQYF. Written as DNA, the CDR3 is TGTGCCAGCGCCCGGAAGCGGACAGGCTACGAGCAGTACTTC.

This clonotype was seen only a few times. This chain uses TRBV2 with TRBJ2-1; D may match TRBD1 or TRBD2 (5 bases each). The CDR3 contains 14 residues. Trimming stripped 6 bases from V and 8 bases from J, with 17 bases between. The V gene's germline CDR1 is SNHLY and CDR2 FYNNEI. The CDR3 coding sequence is TGTGCCAGCAGGGCCCGGGATTCAGGGCATGAGCAGTTCTTC. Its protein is CASRARDSGHEQFF.

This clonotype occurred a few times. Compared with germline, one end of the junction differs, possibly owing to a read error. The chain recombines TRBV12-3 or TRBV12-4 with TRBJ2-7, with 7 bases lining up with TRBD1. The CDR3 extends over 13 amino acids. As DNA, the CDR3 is TGTGCCTGCAGGCGAACAGGGGCCTACGAGCAGTACTTC. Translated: CACRRTGAYEQYF.

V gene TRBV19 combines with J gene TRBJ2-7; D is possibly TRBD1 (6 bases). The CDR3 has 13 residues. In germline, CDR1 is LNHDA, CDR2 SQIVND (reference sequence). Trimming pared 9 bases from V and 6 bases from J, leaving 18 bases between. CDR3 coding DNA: TGTGCCAGCCTACCGCAGGGGTCGACCGAGCAGTACTTC. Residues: CASLPQGSTEQYF.

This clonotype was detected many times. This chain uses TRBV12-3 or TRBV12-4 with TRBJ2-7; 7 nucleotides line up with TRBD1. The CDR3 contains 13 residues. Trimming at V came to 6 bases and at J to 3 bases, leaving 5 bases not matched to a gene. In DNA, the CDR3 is TGTGCCAGCAGGCGGACAGGTTACTACGAGCAGTACTTC. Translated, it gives CASRRTGYYEQYF.

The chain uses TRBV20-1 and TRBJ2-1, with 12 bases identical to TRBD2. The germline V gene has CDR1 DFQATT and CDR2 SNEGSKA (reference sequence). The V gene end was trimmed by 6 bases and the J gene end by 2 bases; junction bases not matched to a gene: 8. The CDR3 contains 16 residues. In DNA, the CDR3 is TGCAGTGCGCCTAGGACTAGCGGGATAACCTACAATGAGCAGTTCTTC. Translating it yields CSAPRTSGITYNEQFF.

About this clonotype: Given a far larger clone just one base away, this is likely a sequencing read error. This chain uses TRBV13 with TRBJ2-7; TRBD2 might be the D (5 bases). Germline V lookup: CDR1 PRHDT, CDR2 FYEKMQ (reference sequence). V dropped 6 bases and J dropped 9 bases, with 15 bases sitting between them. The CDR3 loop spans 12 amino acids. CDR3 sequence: CASSFEGLVQYF. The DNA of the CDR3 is TGTGCCAGCAGTTTCGAGGGTTTGGTGCAGTACTTC.

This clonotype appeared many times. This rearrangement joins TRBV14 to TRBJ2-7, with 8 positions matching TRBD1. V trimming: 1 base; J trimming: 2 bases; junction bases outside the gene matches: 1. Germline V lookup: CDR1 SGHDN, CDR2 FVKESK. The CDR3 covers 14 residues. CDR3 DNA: TGTGCCAGCAGCCAAGGACAGGGGCCCTACGAGCAGTACTTC. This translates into CASSQGQGPYEQYF. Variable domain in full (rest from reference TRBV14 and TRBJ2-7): EAGVTQFPSHSVIEKGQTVTLRCDPISGHDNLYWYRRVMGKEIKFLLHFVKESKQDESGMPNNRFLAERTGGTYSTLKVQPAELEDSGVYFCASSQGQGPYEQYFGPGTRLTVT.

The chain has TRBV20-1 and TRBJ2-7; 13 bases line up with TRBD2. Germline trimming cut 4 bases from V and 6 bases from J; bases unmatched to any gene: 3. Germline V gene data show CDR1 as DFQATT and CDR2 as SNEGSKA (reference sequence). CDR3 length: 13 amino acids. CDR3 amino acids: CSAMRLAGGEQYF. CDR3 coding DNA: TGCAGTGCTATGAGACTAGCGGGAGGCGAGCAGTACTTC.

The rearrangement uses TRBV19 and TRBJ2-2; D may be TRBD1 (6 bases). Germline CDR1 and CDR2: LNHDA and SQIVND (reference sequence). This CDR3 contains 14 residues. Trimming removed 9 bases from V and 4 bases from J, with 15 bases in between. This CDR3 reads CASLIGTPTGELFF. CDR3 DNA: TGTGCCAGCCTTATCGGGACACCCACCGGGGAGCTGTTTTTT.

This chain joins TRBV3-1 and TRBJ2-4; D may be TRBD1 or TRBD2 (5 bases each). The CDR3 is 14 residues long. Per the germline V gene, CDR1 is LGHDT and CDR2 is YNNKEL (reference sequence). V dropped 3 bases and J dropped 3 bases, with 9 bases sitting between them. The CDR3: CASSQRDGKNIQYF. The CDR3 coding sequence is TGTGCCAGCAGCCAGAGGGACGGCAAAAACATTCAGTACTTC.

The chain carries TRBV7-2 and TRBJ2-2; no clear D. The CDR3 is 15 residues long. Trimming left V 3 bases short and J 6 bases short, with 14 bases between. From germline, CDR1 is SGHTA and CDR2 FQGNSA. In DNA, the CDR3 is TGTGCCAGCAGCTTGGTTGGGCAGGCGCCCGGGGAGCTGTTTTTT. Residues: CASSLVGQAPGELFF. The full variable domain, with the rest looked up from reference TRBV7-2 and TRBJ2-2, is GAGVSQSPSNKVTEKGKDVELRCDPISGHTALYWYRQSLGQGLEFLIYFQGNSAPDKSGLPSDRFSAERTGGSVSTLTIQRTQQEDSAVYLCASSLVGQAPGELFFGEGSRLTVL.

In nucleotides, the CDR3 is TGTGCCAGTAGCTCGAGGGGGTTGAGCAATCAGCCCCAGCATTTT. It encodes CASSSRGLSNQPQHF. This rearrangement joins TRBV19 to TRBJ1-5; D might be TRBD1 (6 bases). Trimming stripped 6 bases from V and 1 base from J, with 13 bases between. The CDR3 extends over 15 amino acids. CDR1 is LNHDA and CDR2 is SQIVND in the germline V gene (reference sequence).

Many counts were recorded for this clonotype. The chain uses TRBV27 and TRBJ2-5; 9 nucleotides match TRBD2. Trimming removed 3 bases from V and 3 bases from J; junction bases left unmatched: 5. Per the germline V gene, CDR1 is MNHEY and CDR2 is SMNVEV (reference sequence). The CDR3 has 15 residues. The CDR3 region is CASSFLASGKETQYF. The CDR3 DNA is TGTGCCAGCAGTTTTCTGGCTAGCGGGAAAGAGACCCAGTACTTC.

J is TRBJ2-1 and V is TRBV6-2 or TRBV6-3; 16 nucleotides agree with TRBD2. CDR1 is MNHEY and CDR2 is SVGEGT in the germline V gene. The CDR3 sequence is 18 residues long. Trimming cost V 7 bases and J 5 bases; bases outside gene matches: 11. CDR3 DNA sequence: TGTGCCAGCACTCCAGGGACTAGCGGGAGGGCGTCCGACAATGAGCAGTTCTTC. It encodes CASTPGTSGRASDNEQFF.